This TCR beta chain came from a study of T cell clonality in common variable immunodeficiency. Both groups were predominantly of Caucasian heritage. Of note for this clone: Its antigen remains unidentified. The sequenced fragment ends 3 residues before the CDR3 boundary, so the rest is inferred from the germline J gene.

Study outcomes and limitations: Fewer deletions and N-nucleotide insertions were reportedly seen in common variable immunodeficiency TCR beta sequences. TCRbeta clonality was increased in CVID versus healthy controls.

Trimming removed 4 bases at V and 0 bases at J, with 9 bases between. This CDR3 has 14 amino acids. CDR1 and CDR2 from the germline V gene are SGHAT and FQNNGV. The table came from immunoSEQ multiplex PCR; TCRdb's copy has only in-frame clones and leaves some out. The data show about 16,000 clones, with none appearing a single time. Sequencing used peripheral blood mononuclear cells. This receptor was obtained from a human donor with common variable immunodeficiency. This rearrangement joins TRBV11-2 to TRBJ1-1; the D is unclear. The CDR3 loop is CASSYGVVNTEAFF. Partial CDR3 DNA: TGTGCCAGCAGCTACGGGGTGGTGAACACTGAA.